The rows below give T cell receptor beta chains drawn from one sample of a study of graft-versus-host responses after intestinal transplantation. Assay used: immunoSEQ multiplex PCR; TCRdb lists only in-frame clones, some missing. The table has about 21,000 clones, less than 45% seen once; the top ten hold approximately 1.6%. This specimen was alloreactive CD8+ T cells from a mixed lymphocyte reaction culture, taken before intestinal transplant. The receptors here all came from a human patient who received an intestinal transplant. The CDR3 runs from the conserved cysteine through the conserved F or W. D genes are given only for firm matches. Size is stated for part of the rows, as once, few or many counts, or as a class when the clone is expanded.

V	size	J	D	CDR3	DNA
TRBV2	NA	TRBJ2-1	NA	CASSLATYGNEQFF	TGTGCCAGCAGCTTGGCTACCTACGGCAATGAGCAGTTCTTC
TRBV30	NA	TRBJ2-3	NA	CAWSVRGGTDTQYF	TGTGCCTGGAGTGTGAGGGGAGGCACAGATACGCAGTATTTT
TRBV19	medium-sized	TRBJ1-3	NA	CASKAETSGNTIYF	TGTGCCAGTAAGGCGGAAACTTCTGGAAACACCATATATTTT
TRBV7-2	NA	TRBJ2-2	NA	CASRRALANTGELFF	TGTGCCAGCAGGCGAGCACTCGCGAACACCGGGGAGCTGTTTTTT
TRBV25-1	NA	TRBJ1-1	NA	CASSDRRTEAFF	TGTGCCAGCAGTGACCGCCGGACAGAAGCTTTCTTT
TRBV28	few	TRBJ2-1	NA	CASRDGEQFF	TGTGCCAGCAGAGACGGGGAGCAGTTCTTC
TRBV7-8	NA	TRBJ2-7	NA	CASSPPGGPGEQYF	TGTGCCAGCAGCCCGCCCGGCGGGCCGGGCGAGCAGTACTTC
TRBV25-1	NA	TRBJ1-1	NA	CASSLGENTEAFF	TGTGCCAGCAGTTTGGGTGAGAACACTGAAGCTTTCTTT
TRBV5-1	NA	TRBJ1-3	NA	CASSYTYVGVGAGNTIYF	TGCGCCAGCAGCTACACCTACGTGGGGGTCGGGGCTGGAAACACCATATATTTT
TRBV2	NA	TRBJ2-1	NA	CASTRDLPRNEQFF	TGTGCCAGCACCAGGGACCTACCACGGAATGAGCAGTTCTTC
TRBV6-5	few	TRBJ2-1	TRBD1	CASSRNRGYNEQFF	TGTGCCAGCAGTCGAAACAGGGGCTACAATGAGCAGTTCTTC
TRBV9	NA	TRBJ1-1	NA	CASSVGVSQNTEAFF	TGTGCCAGCAGCGTAGGGGTCAGCCAGAACACTGAAGCTTTCTTT
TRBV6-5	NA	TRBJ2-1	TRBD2	CASRSAGDHEQFF	TGTGCCAGCAGGTCCGCGGGAGATCATGAGCAGTTCTTC
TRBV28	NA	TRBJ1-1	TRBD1	CASSPAGGASTEAFF	TGTGCCAGCAGCCCGGCAGGGGGCGCGAGCACTGAAGCTTTCTTT
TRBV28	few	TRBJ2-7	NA	CAVDRLPREQYF	TGTGCCGTAGACCGGCTCCCCCGCGAGCAGTACTTC
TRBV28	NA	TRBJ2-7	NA	CASLSLQGRHEQYF	TGTGCCAGCCTCAGCCTTCAGGGGCGCCACGAGCAGTACTTC
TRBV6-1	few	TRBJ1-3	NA	CASSEWAASGNTIYF	TGTGCCAGCAGTGAATGGGCGGCGTCTGGAAACACCATATATTTT
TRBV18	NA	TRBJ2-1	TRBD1	CASSPEGTASYNEQFF	TGTGCCAGCTCACCAGAGGGGACAGCGTCCTACAATGAGCAGTTCTTC
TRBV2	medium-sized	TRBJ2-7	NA	CASKRSEGWSYEQYF	TGTGCCAGCAAAAGGAGTGAGGGGTGGTCCTACGAGCAGTACTTC
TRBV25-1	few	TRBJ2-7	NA	CASSVFRGYEQYF	TGTGCCAGCAGTGTGTTCAGGGGCTACGAGCAGTACTTC
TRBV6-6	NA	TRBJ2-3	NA	CASSRDDTQYF	TGTGCCAGCAGCCGCGATGATACGCAGTATTTT
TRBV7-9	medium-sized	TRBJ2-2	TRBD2	CASSLWELAERTGELFF	TGTGCCAGCAGCTTATGGGAACTAGCGGAACGCACCGGGGAGCTGTTTTTT
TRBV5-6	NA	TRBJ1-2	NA	CASSRVAGYTF	TGTGCCAGCAGCCGCGTTGCTGGCTACACCTTC
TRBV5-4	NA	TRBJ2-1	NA	CASSLPGDTADNEQFF	TGTGCCAGCAGCTTGCCGGGGGACACTGCGGACAATGAGCAGTTCTTC
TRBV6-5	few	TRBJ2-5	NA	CASSLDRLYQETQYF	TGTGCCAGCAGCCTGGACAGACTGTACCAAGAGACCCAGTACTTC
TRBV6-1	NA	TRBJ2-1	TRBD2	CASSEFGTSSYNEQFF	TGTGCCAGCAGTGAATTTGGGACTAGTTCTTACAATGAGCAGTTCTTC
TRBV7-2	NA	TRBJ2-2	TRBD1	CASSSGTGGKAGELFF	TGTGCCAGCAGCTCAGGGACAGGGGGGAAGGCCGGGGAGCTGTTTTTT
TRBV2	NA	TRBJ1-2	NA	CASSPFGGVNYGYTF	TGTGCCAGCAGCCCGTTCGGAGGGGTCAACTATGGCTACACCTTC
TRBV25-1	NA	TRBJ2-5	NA	CASSTPGGRGETQYF	TGTGCCAGCAGTACCCCCGGGGGCCGTGGAGAGACCCAGTACTTC
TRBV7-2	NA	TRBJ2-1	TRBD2	CASSFRPPFGGDEQFF	TGTGCCAGCAGCTTCCGACCACCGTTTGGGGGGGATGAGCAGTTCTTC
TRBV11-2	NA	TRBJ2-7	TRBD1	CASSHTGGSYEQYF	TGTGCCAGCAGCCATACAGGGGGCAGCTACGAGCAGTACTTC
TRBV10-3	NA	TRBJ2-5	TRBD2	CAISVAGGQETQYF	TGTGCCATCAGTGTAGCGGGAGGGCAAGAGACCCAGTACTTC
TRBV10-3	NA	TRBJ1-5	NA	CAISESGGNQPQHF	TGTGCCATCAGTGAGTCAGGGGGCAATCAGCCCCAGCATTTT
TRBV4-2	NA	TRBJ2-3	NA	CASSQGKRRLGVSDTQYF	TGTGCCAGCAGCCAAGGAAAAAGGCGACTAGGGGTGTCAGATACGCAGTATTTT
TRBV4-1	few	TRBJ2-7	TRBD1	CASSQEAPEVQGLYEQYF	TGCGCCAGCAGCCAAGAAGCCCCGGAGGTACAGGGGCTTTACGAGCAGTACTTC
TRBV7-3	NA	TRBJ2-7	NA	CASSLEVGEQYF	TGTGCCAGCAGCTTAGAAGTGGGCGAGCAGTACTTC
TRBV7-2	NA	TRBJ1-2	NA	CASSPQSNYGYTF	TGTGCCAGCAGCCCCCAGTCTAACTATGGCTACACCTTC
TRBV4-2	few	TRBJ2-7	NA	CASSQIGAEQYF	TGTGCCAGCAGCCAAATCGGGGCCGAGCAGTACTTC
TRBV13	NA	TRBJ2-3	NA	CASSSGTKSSDTQYF	TGTGCCAGCAGCTCCGGGACGAAATCGTCAGATACGCAGTATTTT
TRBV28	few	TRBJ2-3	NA	CASSPLGWGPKDTQYF	TGTGCCAGCAGTCCCCTTGGGTGGGGCCCGAAAGATACGCAGTATTTT
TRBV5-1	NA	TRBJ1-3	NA	CASSPKGTAGNTIYF	TGCGCCAGCAGCCCCAAGGGGACGGCAGGAAACACCATATATTTT
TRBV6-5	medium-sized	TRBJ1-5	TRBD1	CASSYSGGQNQPQHF	TGTGCCAGCAGTTACTCAGGGGGCCAAAATCAGCCCCAGCATTTT
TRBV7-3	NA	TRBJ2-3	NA	CARGAEGGKPHTDTQYF	TGTGCCAGAGGAGCCGAAGGAGGTAAGCCTCACACAGATACGCAGTATTTT
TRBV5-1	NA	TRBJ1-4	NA	CASSLWGLGSGKLFF	TGCGCCAGCAGCTTGTGGGGGTTAGGTTCTGGGAAACTGTTTTTT
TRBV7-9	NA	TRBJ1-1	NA	CASSFRYGDEAFF	TGTGCCAGCAGCTTTCGTTACGGAGATGAAGCTTTCTTT
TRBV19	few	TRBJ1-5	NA	CASSIGRKSQPQHF	TGTGCCAGTAGTATAGGCCGAAAAAGTCAGCCCCAGCATTTT
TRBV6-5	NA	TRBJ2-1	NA	CASTDPGRNEQFF	TGTGCCAGCACCGATCCCGGGCGGAATGAGCAGTTCTTC
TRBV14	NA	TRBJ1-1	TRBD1	CASSQWQGATEAFF	TGTGCCAGCAGCCAGTGGCAGGGGGCAACTGAAGCTTTCTTT
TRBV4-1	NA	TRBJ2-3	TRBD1	CASSSDRGSTDTQYF	TGCGCCAGCAGCTCTGACAGGGGAAGCACAGATACGCAGTATTTT
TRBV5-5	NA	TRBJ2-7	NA	CASSRTAGYEQYF	TGTGCCAGCAGCCGGACAGCCGGCTACGAGCAGTACTTC
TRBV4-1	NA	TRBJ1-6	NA	CASSQPQGRHYNSPLHF	TGCGCCAGCAGCCAACCACAGGGAAGGCACTATAATTCACCCCTCCACTTT
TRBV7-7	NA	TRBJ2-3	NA	CASSLGLSPTDTQYF	TGTGCTAGCAGCTTAGGACTTTCCCCCACAGATACGCAGTATTTT
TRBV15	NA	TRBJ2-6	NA	CATSLNSGANVLTF	TGTGCCACCAGCCTCAACTCTGGGGCCAACGTCCTGACTTTC
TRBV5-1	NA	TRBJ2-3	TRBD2	CASSLEAGGLTDTQYF	TGCGCCAGCAGCTTGGAAGCGGGGGGGCTGACAGATACGCAGTATTTT
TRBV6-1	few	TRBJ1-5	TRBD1	CASRPDRAHQPQHF	TGTGCCAGCAGACCTGACAGGGCCCATCAGCCCCAGCATTTT
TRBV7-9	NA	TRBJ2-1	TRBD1	CASSPRATGIMDNEQFF	TGTGCCAGCAGCCCACGCGCGACAGGGATCATGGACAATGAGCAGTTCTTC
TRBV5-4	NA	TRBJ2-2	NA	CASSGLANTGELFF	TGTGCCAGCAGCGGACTGGCGAACACCGGGGAGCTGTTTTTT
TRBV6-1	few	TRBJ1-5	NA	CASSDRGQPQHF	TGTGCCAGCAGTGATAGGGGTCAGCCCCAGCATTTT
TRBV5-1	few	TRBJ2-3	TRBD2	CASSLRVAGGTSTDTQYF	TGCGCCAGCAGCTTGCGAGTGGCGGGAGGGACTAGCACAGATACGCAGTATTTT